The 8 T cell receptor beta chains in this list originate from one sample, sequenced in a study of T cells after posttransplantation cyclophosphamide. Here immunoSEQ multiplex PCR was the method, and the copy in TCRdb shows in-frame clones only, minus some. The sample records tens of thousands of clones, almost 95% being singletons. Sequenced input: PBMCs. These receptors originate from a woman in her forties or fifties in good health and a related stem cell transplant donor.

V is TRBV7-2 and J is TRBJ1-5; TRBD1 agrees at 7 bases. The junction had 7 bases not matched to a gene; V was cut back by 5 bases and J by 0 bases. The CDR3 contains 16 residues. CDR1 is SGHTA and CDR2 is FQGNSA in the germline V gene. The CDR3 reads CASSPETGISNQPQHF. CDR3 in DNA: TGTGCCAGCAGCCCAGAGACAGGGATTAGCAATCAGCCCCAGCATTTT.

This clone appeared once. The chain uses TRBV28 and TRBJ2-5; D unclear. The DNA end lines up better with TRBJ2-7; the J call may be wrong. Germline assignment: CDR1 MDHEN and CDR2 SYDVKM. The CDR3 is made up of 12 amino acids. The CDR3 reads CASSTPEVEQYF. The CDR3 region has the DNA TGTGCCAGCAGCACCCCCGAGGTCGAGCAGTACTTC.

The chain recombines TRBV4-2 with TRBJ2-5; D gene unclear. Germline V gives CDR1 LGHNA, CDR2 YNFKEQ. V was shortened by 4 bases and J by 1 base, with 4 bases between the two germline ends. The CDR3 is made up of 12 amino acids. For the CDR3, the DNA is TGTGCCAGCAGCCCCGGCCAAGAGACCCAGTACTTC. It translates to CASSPGQETQYF.

The chain combines TRBV7-3 with TRBJ2-1; 8 nucleotides match TRBD2. The junction had 5 bases not matched to a gene; V was cut back by 4 bases and J by 0 bases. The CDR3 consists of 16 residues. Germline V lookup: CDR1 SGHTA, CDR2 FQGTGA. The CDR3: CASSSQSGSSYNEQFF. CDR3 DNA: TGTGCCAGCAGCTCGCAAAGCGGGAGCTCCTACAATGAGCAGTTCTTC.

The rearrangement links TRBV15 to TRBJ2-5; 10 bases line up with TRBD2. Gene TRBJ2-7 matches the end of the DNA better, so the J call may be wrong. This CDR3 region has 14 residues. Germline values: CDR1 LNHNV, CDR2 YYDKDF (reference sequence). CDR3 in amino acids: CATSQRGGGYEQYF. In DNA form, the CDR3 reads TGTGCCACATCTCAGCGGGGGGGTGGCTACGAGCAGTACTTC.

The chain combines TRBV18 with TRBJ2-7; 9 bases agree with TRBD2. This CDR3 region has 15 residues. CDR1 is KGHSH and CDR2 is LQKENI in the germline V gene. With 2 bases clipped from V and 6 bases from J, the junction kept 8 bases outside the gene matches. The chain's CDR3 is CASSPSRTSAVEQYF. The CDR3 nucleotides read TGTGCCAGCTCACCATCTAGGACTAGCGCCGTCGAGCAGTACTTC.

This rearrangement joins TRBV15 to TRBJ2-7; D is unclear. V gave up 3 bases and J gave up 2 bases, with 8 bases separating them. The germline CDR1 and CDR2 sequences are LNHNV and YYDKDF (reference sequence). The CDR3 sequence is 13 residues long. The DNA of the CDR3 is TGTGCCACCAGCAGGGGTGAGGCCTACGAGCAGTACTTC. It specifies CATSRGEAYEQYF.

CDR3 coding DNA: TGTGCCAGTAGTATAAGCCCTAGCGGGAGTACCACCGGGGAGCTGTTTTTT. Translating it yields CASSISPSGSTTGELFF. This chain uses TRBV19 with TRBJ2-2, with TRBD2 matching over 10 bases. The CDR3 loop spans 17 amino acids. V lost 2 bases, J lost 4 bases, and 7 bases stayed unmatched. Germline values: CDR1 LNHDA, CDR2 SQIVND (reference sequence).